The 28 T cell receptor beta chains presented below share a single source sample, sequenced in a study of blood T cell repertoires in COVID-19. Only in-frame clones appear in the TCRdb table, and some are missing; sequencing was by immunoSEQ multiplex PCR. The table lists over 250,000 clones, more than 70% of them singletons. Material for sequencing was peripheral blood. These receptors were obtained from a woman between 40 and 55 years old who had recovered from COVID-19.

The chain links TRBV6-1 to TRBJ2-7; 11 bases map to TRBD2. Germline loops: CDR1 MNHNS, CDR2 SASEGT. Germline trimming cut 6 bases from V and 3 bases from J; bases unmatched to any gene: 4. CDR3 length equals 14 residues. The CDR3 sequence is CASRLTSGSYEQYF. CDR3 nucleotides: TGTGCCAGCAGGCTCACTAGCGGGAGCTACGAGCAGTACTTC.

V and J are TRBV6-5 and TRBJ2-3; 8 positions agree with TRBD2. Per the germline V gene, CDR1 is MNHEY and CDR2 is SVGAGI. The CDR3 runs to 15 residues. Trimming at V came to 6 bases and at J to 3 bases, leaving 8 bases not matched to a gene. In DNA form, the CDR3 reads TGTGCCAGCAGCCCCGGGAGGGCCGTGACAGATACGCAGTATTTT. Translation: CASSPGRAVTDTQYF.

The chain is built from TRBV15 and TRBJ2-1, with 7 bases that match TRBD2. There are 17 residues in the CDR3. V trimming: 0 bases; J trimming: 4 bases; junction bases outside the gene matches: 9. Germline V gene data show CDR1 as LNHNV and CDR2 as YYDKDF (reference sequence). CDR3 region: CATSRDSLAVLYNEQFF. CDR3 nucleotide sequence: TGTGCCACCAGCAGAGATTCCCTAGCGGTGCTGTACAATGAGCAGTTCTTC.

This chain joins TRBV5-1 and TRBJ2-1; D unresolved. The CDR3 sequence is 12 residues long. Germline assignment: CDR1 SGHRS and CDR2 YFSETQ. The V gene lost 2 bases and the J gene lost 10 bases, with 10 bases spanning the gap. The CDR3 spells CASSFSQAEQFF. As DNA, the CDR3 is TGCGCCAGCAGCTTTTCCCAAGCAGAGCAGTTCTTC.

The CDR3 loop is CASGGRPPSFYGYTF. CDR3 bases: TGTGCTAGTGGTGGGCGTCCACCCAGTTTTTACGGCTACACCTTC. V usage is TRBV12-5 and J usage is TRBJ1-2, with D unresolved. The germline V gene encodes CDR1 LGHNT and CDR2 FRNRAP. Between the trimmed V and J ends, which lost 5 bases and 8 bases, there was a span of 21 bases. The CDR3 runs to 15 residues.

This chain links TRBV30 with TRBJ2-2; 8 bases fit TRBD1. Losses at the gene ends were 5 bases for V and 4 bases for J; bases not matched to a gene: 3. Germline lookup yields CDR1 GTSNPN and CDR2 SVGIG (reference sequence). The CDR3 spans 13 residues. The CDR3 DNA is TGTGCCTGGGACAGGGGTGGCACCGGGGAGCTGTTTTTT. Translation gives CAWDRGGTGELFF.

This rearrangement joins TRBV3-1 (or the pseudogene TRBV3-2) to TRBJ2-7; D is possibly TRBD2 (6 bases). The V gene's germline CDR1 is LGHDT and CDR2 YNNKEL (reference sequence). The length of the CDR3 is 13 residues. The germline V and J ends were trimmed by 4 bases and 4 bases, with 11 bases remaining between them. CDR3 in DNA: TGTGCCAGCAGCCCCGGGGGATTATACGAGCAGTACGTC. Amino acid sequence: CASSPGGLYEQYV.

This chain links TRBV6-2 or TRBV6-3 with TRBJ1-4, with a possible D match to TRBD1 (5 bases). V was cut by 0 bases and J by 8 bases, with 16 bases left in between. CDR3 size: 16 residues. The germline V gene encodes CDR1 MNHEY and CDR2 SVGEGT. CDR3 nucleotide sequence: TGTGCCAGCAGTTACTCCCCACGCAGGGTTCGAGAAAAACTGTTTTTT. It codes for CASSYSPRRVREKLFF.

Points on this clone: The same CDR3 is also encoded by other DNA sequences in this sample. V gene TRBV7-2 combines with J gene TRBJ2-3; TRBD2 matches 9 bases. Germline V gene data show CDR1 as SGHTA and CDR2 as FQGNSA. This CDR3 contains 13 residues. Trimming at V came to 6 bases and at J to 6 bases, leaving 4 bases not matched to a gene. CDR3 DNA: TGTGCCAGCAGGCTAGCGGGGACCGATACGCAGTATTTT. This translates into CASRLAGTDTQYF.

This rearrangement joins TRBV12-3 or TRBV12-4 to TRBJ1-1, with D perhaps TRBD1 (6 bases). V was pared by 6 bases and J by 1 base, with 9 bases between. The CDR3 length is 13 residues. CDR3 coding DNA: TGTGCCAGCAGAGGACAGACGAACACTGAAGCTTTCTTT. Its translation: CASRGQTNTEAFF.

This clone has just a few counts. This chain connects TRBV28 to TRBJ1-3; perhaps TRBD1 as D (6 bases). V lost 6 bases to trimming and J lost 3 bases, with 18 bases between them. This CDR3 spans 16 amino acids. CDR1 MDHEN and CDR2 SYDVKM come from the germline V gene. The DNA of the CDR3 is TGTGCCAGCAGCCCCCCGGGGGGGGCGTATGGAAACACCATATATTTT. Translating gives CASSPPGGAYGNTIYF.

The gene calls are TRBV19 and TRBJ2-1; 10 bases are a match to TRBD2. The V and J ends lost 5 bases and 9 bases, in that order; junction bases with no gene match: 4. This CDR3 is 13 amino acids long. Germline CDR1 reads LNHDA; CDR2 reads SQIVND (reference sequence). CDR3 nucleotides: TGTGCCAGTAGTGGGGTAGCGGGGGGTGAGCAGTTCTTC. Its translation: CASSGVAGGEQFF.

The CDR3 sequence: CASSIGTGAYEQYV. CDR3 nucleotide sequence: TGTGCCAGCAGTATCGGGACGGGGGCCTACGAGCAGTACGTC. This chain joins TRBV5-6 and TRBJ2-7; a possible D gene is TRBD2 (6 bases). Germline loops: CDR1 SGHDT, CDR2 YYEEEE. Between the trimmed V and J ends, which lost 5 bases and 2 bases, there was a span of 14 bases. This CDR3 comprises 14 residues.

The chain carries TRBV11-3 and TRBJ1-2; the D is unclear. V was pared by 5 bases and J by 8 bases, with 15 bases between. Germline CDR1 reads SGHNT; CDR2 reads YENEEA. This CDR3 comprises 13 residues. The CDR3 loop is CASSPQARGGYTF. The CDR3 DNA sequence: TGTGCCAGCAGCCCCCAGGCCCGTGGCGGCTACACCTTC.

The rearrangement uses TRBV6-5 and TRBJ2-3; D perhaps matches TRBD2 (7 bases). The CDR3 sequence is 13 residues long. Germline assignment: CDR1 MNHEY and CDR2 SVGAGI. Trimming pared 7 bases from V and 7 bases from J, leaving 15 bases between. CDR3 loop: CASTQGGANTQYF. CDR3 nucleotides: TGTGCCAGCACCCAAGGGGGGGCAAATACGCAGTATTTT.

V and J are TRBV11-2 and TRBJ2-2; unclear D gene. The germline gives CDR1 SGHAT, CDR2 FQNNGV. Trimming pared 5 bases from V and 0 bases from J, leaving 13 bases between. This CDR3 is built from 16 residues. The CDR3 loop is CASSPGVLANTGELFF. The CDR3 DNA reads TGTGCCAGCAGCCCCGGAGTGCTTGCGAACACCGGGGAGCTGTTTTTT.

This chain joins TRBV6-2 or TRBV6-3 and TRBJ2-7, with TRBD2 identical over 7 bases. V lost 5 bases and J lost 3; bases outside the gene matches: 4. Germline V CDR1 and CDR2: MNHEY, SVGEGT. This CDR3 comprises 13 residues. The CDR3 sequence is CASSRLASYEQYF. The CDR3 DNA reads TGTGCCAGCAGTAGACTAGCAAGCTACGAGCAGTACTTC.

About this clone itself: The junction departs from germline at one end; a sequencing error may be responsible. This chain connects TRBV7-7 to TRBJ2-5; no reliable D call. Germline CDR1 and CDR2: SSHAT and FNYEAQ (reference sequence). This CDR3 is built from 14 residues. The CDR3 DNA sequence: TGTGCTAGCAGCTTAGGGCAGAAACAAGAGACCCAGTACTTC. Protein product: CASSLGQKQETQYF.

CDR3 residues: CASSRRLEETQYF. The DNA of the CDR3 is TGTGCCAGCAGCCGGCGACTAGAAGAGACCCAGTACTTC. The chain couples TRBV12-3 or TRBV12-4 to TRBJ2-5, with a weak D call TRBD2 (6 bases). The V end was cut by 6 bases, the J end by 3 bases, with 11 bases between. The CDR3 length is 13 residues.

This rearrangement joins TRBV6-2 or TRBV6-3 to TRBJ2-2; D call uncertain. Trimming cost V 2 bases and J 6 bases, with 10 bases left between them. The CDR3 sequence is 14 residues long. Germline CDR1 reads MNHEY; CDR2 reads SVGEGT. CDR3 residues: CASSYPVFPGELFF. For the CDR3, the DNA is TGTGCCAGCAGTTACCCCGTATTCCCCGGGGAGCTGTTTTTT.

This chain uses TRBV4-3 with TRBJ1-2, with TRBD1 identical over 7 bases. CDR1 and CDR2 from the germline V gene are LGHNA and YSLEER. V was clipped by 1 base and J by 7 bases; unmatched bases: 6. This CDR3 region has 14 residues. The CDR3 spells CASSQGTGFGGYTF. The CDR3 DNA is TGCGCCAGCAGCCAAGGGACAGGTTTTGGTGGCTACACCTTC.

The table lists this clone with a count of one. This sequence joins TRBV24-1 and TRBJ2-3; TRBD2 matches 12 bases. Germline assignment: CDR1 KGHDR and CDR2 SFDVKD. J gave up 4 bases and V 3 bases, and 13 bases lay outside the gene matches. CDR3 length equals 19 residues. CDR3: CATSDGGFGPSGRADTQYF. CDR3 coding DNA: TGTGCCACCAGTGATGGGGGGTTCGGCCCTAGCGGGAGGGCAGATACGCAGTATTTT.

The genes are TRBV7-2 and TRBJ2-7, with 8 positions matching TRBD2. V lost 5 bases to trimming and J lost 6 bases; unmatched junction nucleotides: 12. The CDR3 consists of 15 residues. Looked up from germline, CDR1 is SGHTA and CDR2 is FQGNSA. The CDR3 loop reads CASSPRSGSRLEQYF. The CDR3 bases are TGTGCCAGCAGCCCCCGGAGCGGGAGTCGTCTCGAGCAGTACTTC. Together with reference TRBV7-2 and TRBJ2-7, the CDR3 gives the full variable domain: GAGVSQSPSNKVTEKGKDVELRCDPISGHTALYWYRQSLGQGLEFLIYFQGNSAPDKSGLPSDRFSAERTGGSVSTLTIQRTQQEDSAVYLCASSPRSGSRLEQYFGPGTRLTVT.

This chain connects TRBV4-2 to TRBJ2-1, with D possibly matching TRBD2 (5 bases). The CDR3 consists of 15 residues. Germline assignment: CDR1 LGHNA and CDR2 YNFKEQ. The ends were cut back, 0 bases at V and 5 bases at J, with 11 bases in the middle. Here the CDR3 DNA reads TGTGCCAGCAGCCAAGATGAGGGCACCGACAATGAGCAGTTCTTC. It yields the protein CASSQDEGTDNEQFF.

The gene calls are TRBV29-1 and TRBJ1-3, with D perhaps matching TRBD1 (6 bases). This CDR3 has 11 amino acids. Trimming left V 3 bases short and J 8 bases short, with 8 bases between. Germline values: CDR1 SQVTM, CDR2 ANQGSEA. Written as DNA, the CDR3 is TGCAGCGTTGACAGGGGATACACCATATATTTT. This encodes CSVDRGYTIYF. Full variable domain (missing parts from reference TRBV29-1 and TRBJ1-3): SAVISQKPSRDICQRGTSLTIQCQVDSQVTMMFWYRQQPGQSLTLIATANQGSEATYESGFVIDKFPISRPNLTFSTLTVSNMSPEDSSIYLCSVDRGYTIYFGEGSWLTVV.

This clone was observed a few times. The V call is TRBV11-2, the J call TRBJ1-6; 7 bases match TRBD1. The CDR3 sequence is 15 residues long. CDR1 is SGHAT, CDR2 FQNNGV, per germline. With 7 bases clipped from V and 6 bases from J, the junction kept 9 bases outside the gene matches. The CDR3 sequence is CASTRGVAFNSPLHF. CDR3 in DNA: TGTGCCAGCACCAGGGGGGTGGCATTTAATTCACCCCTCCACTTT.

The J gene is TRBJ2-7, the V gene TRBV10-1; D is possibly TRBD1 (5 bases). The germline V and J ends were trimmed by 2 bases and 3 bases, with 26 bases remaining between them. This CDR3 has 19 residues. CDR1 WNHNN and CDR2 SYGVQD come from the germline V gene (reference sequence). The CDR3 nucleotides read TGCGCCAGCAGTGAGGGAGCCCCCCGCCCCGCGCTAGGGGTCTACGAGCAGTACTTC. Translated: CASSEGAPRPALGVYEQYF.

This chain links TRBV19 with TRBJ2-1; TRBD2 matches 12 bases. CDR3 size: 15 residues. Trimming removed 4 bases from V and 8 bases from J; junction bases left unmatched: 6. Germline lookup yields CDR1 LNHDA and CDR2 SQIVND (reference sequence). CDR3 loop: CASSNRLAGADEQFF. CDR3 nucleotides: TGTGCCAGTAGTAACCGACTAGCGGGAGCCGATGAGCAGTTCTTC.